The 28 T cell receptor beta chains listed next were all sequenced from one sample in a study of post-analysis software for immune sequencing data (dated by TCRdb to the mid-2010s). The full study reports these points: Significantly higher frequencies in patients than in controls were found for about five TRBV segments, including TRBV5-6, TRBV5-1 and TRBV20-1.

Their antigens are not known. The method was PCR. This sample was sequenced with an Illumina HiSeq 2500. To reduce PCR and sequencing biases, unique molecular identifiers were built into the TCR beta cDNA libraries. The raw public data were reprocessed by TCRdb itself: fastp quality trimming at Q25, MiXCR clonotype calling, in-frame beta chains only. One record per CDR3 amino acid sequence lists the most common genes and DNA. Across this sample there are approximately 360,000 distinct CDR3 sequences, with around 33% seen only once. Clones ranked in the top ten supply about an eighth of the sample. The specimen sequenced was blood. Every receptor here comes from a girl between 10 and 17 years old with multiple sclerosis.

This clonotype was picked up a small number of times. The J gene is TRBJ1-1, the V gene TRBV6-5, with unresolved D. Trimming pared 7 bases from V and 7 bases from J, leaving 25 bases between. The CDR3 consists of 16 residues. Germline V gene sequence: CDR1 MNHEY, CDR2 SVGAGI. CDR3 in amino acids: CASTLYPLGGLGEAFF. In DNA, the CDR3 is TGTGCCAGCACCCTCTACCCTCTAGGTGGACTTGGTGAAGCTTTCTTT.

The CDR3 DNA is TGCGCCAGCAGCCGCCAGGGGAAGAATGAGCAGTTCTTC. Protein: CASSRQGKNEQFF. The chain employs TRBV4-1 and TRBJ2-1; D may be TRBD1 (6 bases). V lost 4 bases and J lost 7, with 11 bases in between. The CDR3 covers 13 residues. Per the germline V gene, CDR1 is MGHRA and CDR2 is YSYEKL.

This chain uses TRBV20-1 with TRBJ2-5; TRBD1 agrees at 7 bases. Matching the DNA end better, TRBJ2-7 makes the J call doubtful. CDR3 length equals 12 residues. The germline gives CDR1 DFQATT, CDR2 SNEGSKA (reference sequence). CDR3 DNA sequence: TGCAGTGCTCCGGGACAGACCTACGAGCAGTACTTC. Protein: CSAPGQTYEQYF.

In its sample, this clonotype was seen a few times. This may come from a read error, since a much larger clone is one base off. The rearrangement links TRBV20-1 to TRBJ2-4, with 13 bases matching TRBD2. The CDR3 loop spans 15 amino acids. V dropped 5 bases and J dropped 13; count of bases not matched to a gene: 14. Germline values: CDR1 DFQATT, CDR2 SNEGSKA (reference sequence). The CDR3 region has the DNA TGCAGTGCTCCGCGACTAGCGGGGGGTTCGTACGGGCAGTACTTC. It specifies CSAPRLAGGSYGQYF.

Here the CDR3 reads CSVSRSSPNTEAFF. DNA for the CDR3: TGCAGCGTTTCACGGAGTTCGCCGAACACTGAAGCTTTCTTT. V and J are TRBV29-1 and TRBJ1-1; D gene ambiguous. Trimming took off 5 bases at V and 1 base at J, with 14 bases between the two ends. The CDR3 spans 14 residues. Germline CDR1 reads SQVTM; CDR2 reads ANQGSEA.

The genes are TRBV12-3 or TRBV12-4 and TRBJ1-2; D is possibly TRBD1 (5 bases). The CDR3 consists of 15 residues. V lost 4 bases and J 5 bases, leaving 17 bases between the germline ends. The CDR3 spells CASSSGTGYEYGYTF. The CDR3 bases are TGTGCCAGCAGTTCTGGGACCGGTTATGAATATGGCTACACCTTC.

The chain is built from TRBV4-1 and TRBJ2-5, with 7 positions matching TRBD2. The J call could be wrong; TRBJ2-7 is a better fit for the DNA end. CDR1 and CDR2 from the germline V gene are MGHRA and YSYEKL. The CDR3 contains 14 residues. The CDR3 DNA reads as TGCGCCAGCAGCCAACCAGGGAGGGGCGGCGAGCAGTACTTC. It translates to CASSQPGRGGEQYF.

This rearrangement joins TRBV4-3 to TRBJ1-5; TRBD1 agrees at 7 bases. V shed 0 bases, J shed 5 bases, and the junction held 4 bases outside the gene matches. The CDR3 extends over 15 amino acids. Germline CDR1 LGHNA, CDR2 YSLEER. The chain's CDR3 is CASSQEARGYQPQHF. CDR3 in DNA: TGCGCCAGCAGCCAAGAGGCCAGGGGGTATCAGCCCCAGCATTTT.

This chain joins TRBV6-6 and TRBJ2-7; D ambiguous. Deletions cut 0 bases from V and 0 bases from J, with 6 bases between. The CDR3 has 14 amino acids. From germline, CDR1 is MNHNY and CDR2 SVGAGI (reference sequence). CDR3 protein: CASSYSPSSYEQYF. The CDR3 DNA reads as TGTGCCAGCAGTTACTCCCCCAGCTCCTACGAGCAGTACTTC.

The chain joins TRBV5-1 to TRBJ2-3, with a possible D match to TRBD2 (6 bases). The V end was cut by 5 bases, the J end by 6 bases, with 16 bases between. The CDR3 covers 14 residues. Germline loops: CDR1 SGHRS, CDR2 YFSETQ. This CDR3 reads CASRSRGIGDTQYF. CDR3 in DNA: TGCGCCAGCAGGTCCCGGGGGATAGGGGATACGCAGTATTTT.

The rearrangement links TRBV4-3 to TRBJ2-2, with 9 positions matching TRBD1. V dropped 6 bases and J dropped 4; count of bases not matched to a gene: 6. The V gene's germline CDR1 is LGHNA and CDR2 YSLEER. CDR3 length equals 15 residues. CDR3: CASSFGTGRTGELFF. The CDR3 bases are TGCGCCAGCAGTTTTGGGACAGGGCGCACCGGGGAGCTGTTTTTT.

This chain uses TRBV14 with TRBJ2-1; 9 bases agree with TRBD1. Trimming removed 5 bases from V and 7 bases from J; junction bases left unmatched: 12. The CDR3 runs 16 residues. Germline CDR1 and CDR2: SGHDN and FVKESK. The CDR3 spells CASSSYRTGVQNEQFF. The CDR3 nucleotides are TGTGCCAGCAGCTCGTACCGGACAGGGGTACAGAATGAGCAGTTCTTC. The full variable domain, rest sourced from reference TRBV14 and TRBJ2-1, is EAGVTQFPSHSVIEKGQTVTLRCDPISGHDNLYWYRRVMGKEIKFLLHFVKESKQDESGMPNNRFLAERTGGTYSTLKVQPAELEDSGVYFCASSSYRTGVQNEQFFGPGTRLTVL.

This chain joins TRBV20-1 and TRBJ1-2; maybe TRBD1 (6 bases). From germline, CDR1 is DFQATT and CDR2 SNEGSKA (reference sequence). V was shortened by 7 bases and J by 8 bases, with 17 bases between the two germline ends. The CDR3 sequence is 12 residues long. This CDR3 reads CSVRGPTGGYTF. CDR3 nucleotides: TGCAGTGTTAGGGGCCCGACAGGCGGCTACACCTTC.

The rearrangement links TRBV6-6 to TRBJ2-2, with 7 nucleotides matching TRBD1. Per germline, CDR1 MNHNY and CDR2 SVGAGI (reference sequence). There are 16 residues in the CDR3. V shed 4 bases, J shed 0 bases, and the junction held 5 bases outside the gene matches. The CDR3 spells CASSSYRGPNTGELFF. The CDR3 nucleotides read TGTGCCAGCAGTTCATACAGGGGCCCGAACACCGGGGAGCTGTTTTTT.

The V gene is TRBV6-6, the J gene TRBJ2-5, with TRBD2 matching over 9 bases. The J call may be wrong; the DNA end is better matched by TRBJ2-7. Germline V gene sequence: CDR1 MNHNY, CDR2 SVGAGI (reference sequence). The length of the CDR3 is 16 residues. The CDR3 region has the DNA TGTGCCAGCACCAAACCGCTGACTAGCGGCATGTACGAGCAGTACTTC. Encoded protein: CASTKPLTSGMYEQYF.

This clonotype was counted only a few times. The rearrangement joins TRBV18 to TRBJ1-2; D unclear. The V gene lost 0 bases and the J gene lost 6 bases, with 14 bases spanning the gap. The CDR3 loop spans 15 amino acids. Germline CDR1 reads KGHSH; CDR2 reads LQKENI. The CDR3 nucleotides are TGTGCCAGCTCACCACCATCTTTAACCACCCATGGCTACACCTTC. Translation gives CASSPPSLTTHGYTF.

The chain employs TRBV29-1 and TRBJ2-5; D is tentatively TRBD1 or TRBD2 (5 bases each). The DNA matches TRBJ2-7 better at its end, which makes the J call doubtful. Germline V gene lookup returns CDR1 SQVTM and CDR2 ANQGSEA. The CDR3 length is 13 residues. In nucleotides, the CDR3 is TGCAGCGTTGCATTGGGACCAAGTGGCGAGCAGTACTTC. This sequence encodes CSVALGPSGEQYF.

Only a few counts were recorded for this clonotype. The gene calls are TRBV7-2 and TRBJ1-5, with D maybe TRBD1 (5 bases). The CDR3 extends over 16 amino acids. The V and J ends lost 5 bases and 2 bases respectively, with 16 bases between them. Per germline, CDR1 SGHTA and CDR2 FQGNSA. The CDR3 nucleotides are TGTGCCAGCAGCCCAGGGCCAGTGTATGGCAATCAGCCCCAGCATTTT. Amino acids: CASSPGPVYGNQPQHF.

CDR3 sequence reads: CASSSISGGYTEAFF. CDR3 in DNA: TGTGCCAGCAGCTCCATAAGCGGGGGGTATACTGAAGCTTTCTTT. This chain joins TRBV11-2 and TRBJ1-1, with D tentatively TRBD1 (5 bases). This CDR3 is 15 amino acids long. Germline CDR1 SGHAT, CDR2 FQNNGV. V lost 4 bases to trimming and J lost 5 bases, with 17 bases between them.

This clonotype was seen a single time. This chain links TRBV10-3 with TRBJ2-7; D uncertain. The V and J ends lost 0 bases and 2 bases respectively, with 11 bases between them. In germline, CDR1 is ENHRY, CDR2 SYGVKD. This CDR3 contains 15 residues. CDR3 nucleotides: TGTGCCATCAGTGAGTCGAGCAGGTCAACCTACGAGCAGTACTTC. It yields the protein CAISESSRSTYEQYF.

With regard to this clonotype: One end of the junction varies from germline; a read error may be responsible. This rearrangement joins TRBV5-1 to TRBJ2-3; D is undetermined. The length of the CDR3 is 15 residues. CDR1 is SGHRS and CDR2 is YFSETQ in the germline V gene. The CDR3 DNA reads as TGCGCCCGCAGCTTGAACCCAGGACGCACAGATACGCAGTATTTT. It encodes CARSLNPGRTDTQYF.

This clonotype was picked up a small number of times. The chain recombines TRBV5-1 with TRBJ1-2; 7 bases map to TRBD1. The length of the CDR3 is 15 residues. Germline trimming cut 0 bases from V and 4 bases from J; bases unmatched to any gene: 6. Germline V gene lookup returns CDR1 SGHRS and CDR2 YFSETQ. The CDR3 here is CASSLGNDRVYGYTF. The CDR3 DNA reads TGCGCCAGCAGCTTGGGCAACGACAGGGTCTATGGCTACACCTTC.

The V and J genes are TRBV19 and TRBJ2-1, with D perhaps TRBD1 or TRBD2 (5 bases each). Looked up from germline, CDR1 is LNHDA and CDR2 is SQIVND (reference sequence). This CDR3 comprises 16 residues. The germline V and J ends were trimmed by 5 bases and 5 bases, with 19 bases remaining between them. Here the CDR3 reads CASSGGRPPVHNEQFF. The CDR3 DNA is TGTGCCAGTAGTGGGGGACGGCCTCCCGTCCACAATGAGCAGTTCTTC.

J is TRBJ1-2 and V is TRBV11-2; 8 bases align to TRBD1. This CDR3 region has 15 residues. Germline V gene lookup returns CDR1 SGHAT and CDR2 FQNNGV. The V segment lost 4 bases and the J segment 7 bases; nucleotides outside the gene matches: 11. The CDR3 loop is CASSSTRDRLSGYTF. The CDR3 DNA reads TGTGCCAGCAGCTCGACCCGGGACAGGCTCAGTGGCTACACCTTC.

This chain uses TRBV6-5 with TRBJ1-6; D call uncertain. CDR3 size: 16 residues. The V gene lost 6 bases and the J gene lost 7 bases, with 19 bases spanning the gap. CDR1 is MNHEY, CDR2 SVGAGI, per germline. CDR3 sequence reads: CASSLSDRRRNSPLHF. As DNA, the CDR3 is TGTGCCAGCAGCCTATCCGACCGCCGGAGAAATTCACCCCTCCACTTT.

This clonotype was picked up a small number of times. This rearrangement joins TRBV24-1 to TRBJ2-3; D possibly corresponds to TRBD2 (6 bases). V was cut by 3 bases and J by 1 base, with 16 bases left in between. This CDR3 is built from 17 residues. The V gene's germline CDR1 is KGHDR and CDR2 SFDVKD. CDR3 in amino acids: CATSDGFPSSGTDTQYF. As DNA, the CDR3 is TGTGCCACCAGTGATGGTTTCCCCTCTAGCGGCACAGATACGCAGTATTTT.

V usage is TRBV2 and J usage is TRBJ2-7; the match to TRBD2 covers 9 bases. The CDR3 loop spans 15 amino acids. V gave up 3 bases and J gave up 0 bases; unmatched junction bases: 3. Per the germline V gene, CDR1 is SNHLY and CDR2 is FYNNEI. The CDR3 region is CASSEASGNSYEQYF. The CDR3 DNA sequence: TGTGCCAGCAGTGAGGCTAGCGGGAACTCCTACGAGCAGTACTTC.

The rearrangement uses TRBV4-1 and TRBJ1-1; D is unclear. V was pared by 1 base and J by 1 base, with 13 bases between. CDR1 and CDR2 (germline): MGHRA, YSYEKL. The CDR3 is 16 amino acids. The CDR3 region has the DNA TGCGCCAGCAGCCAAGGGCCAAGACCTACGAACACTGAAGCTTTCTTT. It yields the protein CASSQGPRPTNTEAFF.